The table lists the clone carrying this T cell receptor beta chain with many counts. One end of the junction is discordant with germline, which a read error may explain. The CDR3 runs 14 residues. CDR1 is SGHVS and CDR2 is FNYEAQ in the germline V gene. The data originate from a study of Graves' ophthalmopathy and Graves' hyperthyroidism. For the study at large: Peripheral blood collection took place at initial diagnosis, before any treatment.

RNA served as the template for amplifying TCR beta CDR3 regions. The first round was an RT-PCR with HTBI primers, and the second round was a multiplex PCR. TCRdb fed the multiplex PCR reads into MiXCR, producing one record per CDR3 protein. The repertoire holds a few hundred thousand distinct CDR3 sequences, with 20% to 25% as singletons. What was sequenced was peripheral blood. The chain links TRBV7-6 to TRBJ2-5, with TRBD1 identical over 10 bases. The clonotype comes from a woman between 50 and 59 years old with Graves' ophthalmopathy. The CDR3 protein is CASSSGQGQETQYF. The CDR3 nucleotides read TGCGCCAGCAGCTCGGGACAGGGGCAAGAGACCCAGTACTTC. The full variable domain, its missing parts supplied by reference TRBV7-6 and TRBJ2-5, is GAGVSQSPRYKVTKRGQDVALRCDPISGHVSLYWYRQALGQGPEFLTYFNYEAQQDKSGLPNDRFSAERPEGSISTLTIQRTEQRDSAMYRCASSSGQGQETQYFGPGTRLLVL.